This TCR beta chain was sequenced in a study of T cell responses to AZD1222 COVID-19 vaccine. The CDR3 is 15 residues long. Trimming removed 1 base at V and 8 bases at J, with 17 bases between. CDR1 and CDR2 from the germline V gene are KGHSH and LQKENI. This table comes from immunoSEQ multiplex PCR, and its TCRdb copy is limited to in-frame clones, with some not included. The sample lists over 150,000 clones, about 90% occurring once. Study-wide points: Sampling that yielded the repertoires occurred only after the peak T cell response.

Remarks on this clone: The antigen is unknown.

The sample in question was peripheral blood, obtained on day 0 of AZD1222 vaccination. V is TRBV18 and J is TRBJ1-2; D remains ambiguous. This receptor was obtained from an adult in good health. Written as DNA, the CDR3 is TGTGCCAGCTCACCACTGGCAGTCCCCCGAGGAGGCTACACCTTC. It translates to CASSPLAVPRGGYTF.